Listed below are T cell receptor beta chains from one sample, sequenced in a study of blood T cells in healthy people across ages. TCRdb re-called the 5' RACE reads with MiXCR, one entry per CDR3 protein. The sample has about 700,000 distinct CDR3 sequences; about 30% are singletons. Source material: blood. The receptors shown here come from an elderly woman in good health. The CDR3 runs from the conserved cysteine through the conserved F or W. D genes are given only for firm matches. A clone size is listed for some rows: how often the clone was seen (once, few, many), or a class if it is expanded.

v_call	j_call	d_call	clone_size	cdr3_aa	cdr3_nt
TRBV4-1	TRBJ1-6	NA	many	CASSQVQPASPLHF	TGCGCCAGCAGCCAAGTACAGCCCGCATCACCCCTCCACTTT
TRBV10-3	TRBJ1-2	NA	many	CAISESLTAQGYTF	TGTGCCATCAGTGAGTCTTTGACGGCTCAAGGCTACACCTTC
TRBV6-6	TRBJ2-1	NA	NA	CAHKGAALETQFF	TGTGCCCACAAGGGAGCAGCTCTTGAGACCCAGTTCTTC
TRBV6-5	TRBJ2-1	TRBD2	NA	CASSYAGTTYNEQFF	TGTGCCAGCAGTTACGCCGGGACTACCTACAATGAGCAGTTCTTC
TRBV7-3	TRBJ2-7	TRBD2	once	CACSLTAGDYYNEQYF	TGTGCCTGCAGCTTAACCGCGGGGGATTACTACAATGAGCAGTACTTC
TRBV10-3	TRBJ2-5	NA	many	CAISGAGRGSQETQYF	TGTGCCATCAGTGGAGCTGGAAGGGGCTCCCAAGAGACCCAGTACTTC
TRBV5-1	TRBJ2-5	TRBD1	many	CASSLGGDSQETQYF	TGCGCCAGCAGCTTAGGGGGCGATAGCCAAGAGACCCAGTACTTC
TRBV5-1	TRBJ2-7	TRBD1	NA	CASSPITGQAYEQYF	TGCGCCAGCAGCCCTATTACGGGACAGGCCTACGAGCAGTACTTC
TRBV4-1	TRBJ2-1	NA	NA	CASSQDGVIGTRFF	TGCGCCAGCAGCCAAGATGGGGTTATTGGGACCCGGTTCTTC
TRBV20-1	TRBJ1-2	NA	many	CSAGGQRGYGYTF	TGCAGTGCAGGAGGACAGCGGGGATATGGCTACACCTTC
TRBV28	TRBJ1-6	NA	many	CASSLSQAGNSPLHF	TGTGCCAGCAGTTTATCGCAGGCTGGCAATTCACCCCTCCACTTT
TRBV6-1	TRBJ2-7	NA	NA	CASSVFRGLMAMAGSYEQYF	TGTGCCAGCAGTGTATTCAGGGGCCTCATGGCCATGGCGGGATCCTACGAGCAGTACTTC
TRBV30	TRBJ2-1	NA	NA	CAWTRGLSYNEQFF	TGTGCCTGGACCCGGGGCTTATCCTACAATGAGCAGTTCTTC
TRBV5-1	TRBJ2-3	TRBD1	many	CASSLVWGQGASDTQYF	TGCGCCAGCAGCTTGGTTTGGGGACAGGGGGCCTCGGATACGCAGTATTTT
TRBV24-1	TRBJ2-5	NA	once	CATSDPNTGTRSEQYF	TGTGCCACCAGTGACCCTAATACCGGGACAAGGAGTGAGCAGTACTTC
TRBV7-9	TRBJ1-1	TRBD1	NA	CASSTQGRNTEAFF	TGTGCCAGCAGCACACAGGGGCGGAACACTGAAGCTTTCTTT
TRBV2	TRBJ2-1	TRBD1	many	CASSERDRGLDEQFF	TGTGCCAGCAGTGAACGGGACAGGGGGCTGGATGAGCAGTTCTTC
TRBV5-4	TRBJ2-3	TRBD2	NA	CASSLRLAYNTDTQYF	TGTGCCAGCAGCCTCCGACTAGCGTATAACACAGATACGCAGTATTTT
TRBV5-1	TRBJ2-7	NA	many	CASSLSGVYEQYF	TGCGCCAGCAGCTTGTCAGGGGTGTACGAGCAGTACTTC
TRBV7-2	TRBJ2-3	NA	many	CASRSFGTDTQYF	TGTGCCAGCAGATCGTTTGGCACAGATACGCAGTATTTT
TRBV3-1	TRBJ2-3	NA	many	CASSQDTPGRNTDTQYF	TGTGCCAGCAGCCAAGATACACCGGGACGTAACACAGATACGCAGTATTTT
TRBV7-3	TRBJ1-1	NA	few	CASRVGRDTEAFF	TGTGCCAGCAGGGTCGGCAGGGACACTGAAGCTTTCTTT
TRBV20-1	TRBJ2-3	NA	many	CSASQGGALDTQYF	TGCAGTGCTAGTCAAGGGGGGGCCCTAGATACGCAGTATTTT
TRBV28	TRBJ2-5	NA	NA	CASSVGALVGYF	TGTGCCAGCAGCGTCGGAGCTCTAGTAGGGTACTTC
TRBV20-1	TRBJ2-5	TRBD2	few	CSARPGLAGGRNEQYF	TGCAGTGCCCGACCGGGACTAGCGGGGGGGCGGAATGAGCAGTACTTC
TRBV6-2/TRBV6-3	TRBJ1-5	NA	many	CASSYVGGSPQHF	TGTGCCAGCAGTTACGTCGGGGGCTCGCCCCAGCATTTT
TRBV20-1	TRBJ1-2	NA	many	CSAQPLGTTYYGYTF	TGCAGTGCTCAACCCTTGGGGACAACATACTATGGCTACACCTTC
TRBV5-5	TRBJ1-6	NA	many	CASRGLTSGNSPLHF	TGTGCCAGCAGGGGGTTGACATCGGGTAATTCACCCCTCCACTTT
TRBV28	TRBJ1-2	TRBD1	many	CASSPGGSDYGYTF	TGTGCCAGCAGCCCAGGGGGCTCTGACTATGGCTACACCTTC
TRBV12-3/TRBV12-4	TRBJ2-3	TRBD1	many	CASRPRQGSTDTQYF	TGTGCCAGCAGACCAAGACAGGGAAGCACAGATACGCAGTATTTT
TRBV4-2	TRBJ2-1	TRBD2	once	CASSQPEGGRARGDEQFF	TGTGCCAGCAGCCAACCAGAAGGCGGGAGGGCCAGAGGGGATGAGCAGTTCTTC
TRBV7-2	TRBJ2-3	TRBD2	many	CASSFLRRGGSTDTQYF	TGTGCCAGCAGCTTTTTAAGGCGGGGGGGGAGCACAGATACGCAGTATTTT
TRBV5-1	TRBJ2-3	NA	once	CAGSWRSGSDTQYF	TGCGCCGGCAGCTGGCGATCAGGGTCAGATACGCAGTATTTT
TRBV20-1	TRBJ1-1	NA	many	CSAYRNTEAFF	TGCAGTGCTTACAGGAACACTGAAGCTTTCTTT
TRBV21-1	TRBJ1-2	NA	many	CASSRGTVNYGYTF	TGTGCCAGCAGCCGGGGGACAGTCAACTATGGCTACACCTTC
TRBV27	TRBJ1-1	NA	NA	CASRPTGLMNTEAFF	TGTGCCAGCAGACCGACCGGCCTTATGAACACTGAAGCTTTCTTT
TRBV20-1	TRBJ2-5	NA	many	CSAPGPGGWETQYF	TGCAGTGCTCCCGGGCCTGGAGGTTGGGAGACCCAGTACTTC
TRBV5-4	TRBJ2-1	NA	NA	CASSQQGRNHNEQFF	TGTGCCAGCAGCCAACAGGGACGGAACCACAATGAGCAGTTCTTC
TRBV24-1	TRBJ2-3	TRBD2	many	CATSDSASGALGPQYF	TGTGCCACCAGTGATTCTGCTAGCGGGGCCCTCGGGCCGCAGTATTTT
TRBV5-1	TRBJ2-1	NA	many	CASSLRSGSDNEQFF	TGCGCCAGCAGCTTGAGGTCAGGATCGGACAATGAGCAGTTCTTC
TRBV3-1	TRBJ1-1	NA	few	CASSQGAGINTEAFF	TGTGCCAGCAGCCAAGGGGCGGGGATTAACACTGAAGCTTTCTTT
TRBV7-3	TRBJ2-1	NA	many	CASSLTQQYNEQFF	TGTGCCAGCAGCTTAACGCAACAGTACAATGAGCAGTTCTTC
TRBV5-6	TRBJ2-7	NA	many	CASSLNRAKVYEQYF	TGTGCCAGCAGCTTGAACAGGGCGAAGGTATACGAGCAGTACTTC
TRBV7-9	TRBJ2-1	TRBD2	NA	CASSLGGLAGKYNEQFF	TGTGCCAGCAGCTTAGGGGGACTAGCGGGGAAATACAATGAGCAGTTCTTC
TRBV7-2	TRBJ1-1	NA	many	CASSPAGWQGRTEAFF	TGTGCCAGCAGCCCCGCGGGTTGGCAGGGGAGGACTGAAGCTTTCTTT
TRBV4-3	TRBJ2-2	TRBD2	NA	CASSQEAAGGQTTGELFF	TGCGCCAGCAGCCAAGAAGCTGCGGGGGGGCAAACAACCGGGGAGCTGTTTTTT
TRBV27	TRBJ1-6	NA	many	CASRPPGVTNSPLHF	TGTGCCAGCAGGCCGCCCGGAGTAACGAATTCACCCCTCCACTTT
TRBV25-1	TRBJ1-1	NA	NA	CASRETGLQLNTEAFF	TGTGCCAGCAGGGAAACCGGCCTCCAGCTTAACACTGAAGCTTTCTTT
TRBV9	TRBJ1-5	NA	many	CASSVARSEYSNQPQHF	TGTGCCAGCAGCGTAGCTAGGTCAGAGTATAGCAATCAGCCCCAGCATTTT
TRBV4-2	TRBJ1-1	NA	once	CASSQTGTYSGNTEAFF	TGTGCCAGCAGCCAAACCGGGACATATTCAGGGAACACTGAAGCTTTCTTT
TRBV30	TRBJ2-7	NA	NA	CAWRQSSYEQYF	TGTGCCTGGAGACAGAGCTCCTACGAGCAGTACTTC
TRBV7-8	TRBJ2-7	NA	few	CASSLLIGNNEQYF	TGTGCCAGCAGCTTATTGATAGGCAACAATGAGCAGTACTTC
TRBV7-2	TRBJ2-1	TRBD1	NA	CASLSDRGYNEQFF	TGTGCCAGCTTATCGGACAGGGGATACAATGAGCAGTTCTTC